The sequence of this T cell receptor beta chain was determined in a study of blood T cell repertoires in COVID-19 (dated by TCRdb to 2019 to 2021). Turning to the overall study: Samples covering the acute and convalescent phases of COVID-19 were provided by collaborators in the United States, Italy and Spain. Nearly every sample came with metadata listing a de-identified subject ID, COVID-19 status, age in years and sex. Deeply sampled blood TCRbeta repertoires from subjects exposed to, actively infected with, or recovered from COVID-19 were included in the dataset. The repertoires were released in a freely available public database meant as a resource for research on the immune response to SARS-CoV-2. Where HLA class I and class II types were available, the types were taken from metadata supplied by the sample provider, not from assay-based typing. The prospective study material was composed of cDNA or gDNA derived from T cells, B-cell-depleted T cells, or PBMCs. The samples were drawn from two sources: the first 160 participants of the ongoing ImmuneRACE study, and over 1,000 subjects contributed by 6 global collaborators.

In the case of this clone: It has no known antigen specificity. The input lacks base qualities; no much larger clone sits a single base away.

TCRbeta CDR3 regions were amplified from genomic DNA by means of the immunoSEQ Assay, a bias-controlled multiplex PCR. The source study handled its data this way. The number of nucleated cells in each sample was estimated by amplification of reference gene primers within the assay. Sequence reads were collapsed and filtered to measure the absolute abundance of every unique TCRbeta CDR3 rearrangement. For each sample, productive Simpson clonality was calculated by taking the square root of Simpson's diversity index across productive rearrangements. TCRdb limited this immuneACCESS table to in-frame rearrangements with V and J called. A share of clones is missing; checked studies link under half to unresolved V genes, and the rest is unexplained. Clone size and V and J calls were adopted from that table, with D and trimming inferred from the DNA. This sample comprises 95,000 to 150,000 clones, about 83% of them detected only once. The ten largest clones add up to 3.5% to 4% of the sample.

Study-wide findings and limitations: How much clinical and demographic metadata was included differed by source and by participant, and the metadata was provided uncurated.

Enrolling through a virtual design, the prospective study's participants ranged in age from roughly 18 to 89 years and lived across 20 to 25 United States geographic areas. Cohort assignment in the prospective study relied on participant-reported clinical history from a screening survey and a study questionnaire. Recovered participants in ImmuneRACE Cohort 3 were defined by two consecutive negative NP/OP PCR tests, clearance by a healthcare professional, or resolution of symptoms. In the prospective study, mobile phlebotomists collected whole blood, serum and a nasopharyngeal or oropharyngeal swab from each participant. Over an approximately 2-month period, participants in the prospective study had the option of providing additional blood draws and questionnaires. Prospective study blood samples were shipped either frozen or at room temperature before DNA extraction. Trimmed from V: 1 base; trimmed from J: 4 bases; junction bases lacking a gene match: 1. From the germline V gene, CDR1 is SNHLY and CDR2 is FYNNEI. The CDR3 contains 15 residues, cysteine and phenylalanine counted. The read is trimmed to its CDR3 DNA, 45 bases read in frame from base 1.

This sequence originates from a woman under 40 who had recovered from COVID-19. In this chain, TRBV2 is recombined with TRBJ1-6, with TRBD1 identical over 7 junction bases. Sequencing used PBMCs or T cells enriched from blood (not recorded which). The DNA sequence is given as TGTGCCAGCAGTGAAGGGGACAGTTATAATTCACCCCTCCACTTT. The resulting protein is CASSEGDSYNSPLHF.